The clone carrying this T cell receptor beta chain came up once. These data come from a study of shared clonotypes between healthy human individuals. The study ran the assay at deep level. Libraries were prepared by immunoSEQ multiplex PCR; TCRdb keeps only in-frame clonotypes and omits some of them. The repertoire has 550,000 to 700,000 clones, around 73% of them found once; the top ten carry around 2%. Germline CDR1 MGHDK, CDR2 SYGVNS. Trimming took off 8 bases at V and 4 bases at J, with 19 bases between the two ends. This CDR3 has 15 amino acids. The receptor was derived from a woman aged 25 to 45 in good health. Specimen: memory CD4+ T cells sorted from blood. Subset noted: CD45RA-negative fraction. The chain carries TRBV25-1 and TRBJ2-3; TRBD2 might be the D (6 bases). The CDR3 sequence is CASQNRAGGSDTQYF. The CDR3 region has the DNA TGTGCCAGCCAAAACCGGGCCGGGGGATCAGATACGCAGTATTTT. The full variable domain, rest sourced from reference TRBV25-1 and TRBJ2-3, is EADIYQTPRYLVIGTGKKITLECSQTMGHDKMYWYQQDPGMELHLIHYSYGVNSTEKGDLSSESTVSRIRTEHFPLTLESARPSHTSQYLCASQNRAGGSDTQYFGPGTRLTVL.